The text below deals with one T cell receptor (beta chain). Profiling relied on immunoSEQ multiplex PCR, and the TCRdb table lists in-frame clones only, not all of them. The table lists some 720,000 clones, more than 75% of them singletons, with around 0.01% in the top ten. This sample was included in a study of shared T cell receptors in the human thymus. CDR3 length: 14 residues. These records were also assigned to another study, of human thymus T cells. From that second work: Related research reported highly overlapping thymic repertoires among unrelated individuals.

The gene calls are TRBV21-1 and TRBJ2-7; the DNA was not used to check the table's D call, TRBD1. TRBV21-1 is described as a pseudogene. The origin of this receptor is a boy in the first two years of life with a congenital heart defect. The sample consisted of thymocytes. The CDR3 loop is CASSKRSRGHEQYF. In DNA, the CDR3 is TGTGCCAGCAGCAAAAGGAGCAGGGGACACGAGCAGTACTTC.